One T cell receptor (beta chain) is described in this entry. What it binds is not known. The record originates from a study of CD8 T cells in ankylosing spondylitis. Points from the study as a whole: Among TCR beta sequences, a motif of roughly 8 highly homologous variants appeared characteristic of ankylosing spondylitis blood. Significant enrichment of disease-linked clones was reported in matched ankylosing spondylitis synovial fluid. Reactive arthritis synovial fluid and blood previously showed some of these motif variants.

The CDR3 covers 12 residues. V lost 8 bases and J lost 2; bases outside the gene matches: 2. The authors made TCR beta libraries by quantitative 5'-RACE with molecular barcodes. MiXCR, run by TCRdb on the 5' RACE reads, gives a single entry per CDR3 protein. This sample has 200,000 to 300,000 distinct CDR3 sequences, with 32% found just once. The sample taken for sequencing was blood, either unsorted or a sorted T cell fraction (not recorded which). J is TRBJ2-5 and V is TRBV12-3 or TRBV12-4; 7 positions match TRBD2. The clonotype was recovered from a male donor with ankylosing spondylitis or in good health (not recorded which). The chain's CDR3 is CASGTTQETQYF. CDR3 in DNA: TGTGCCAGCGGGACTACGCAAGAGACCCAGTACTTC.